This T cell receptor (beta chain) comes out of a study of T-cell reconstitution after alpha-beta-depleted transplantation in children. Preparing the TCRbeta library involved the use of unique molecular identifiers. MiXCR, applied by TCRdb to the PCR reads, yields one record per CDR3 protein. The sample has hundreds of thousands of distinct CDR3 sequences, under 15% seen once. V was trimmed by 1 base and J by 3 bases, leaving 7 bases between them. Germline CDR1 SQVTM, CDR2 ANQGSEA. CDR3 length equals 12 residues. This receptor was taken from a male patient aged 5 to 17 who had a stem cell transplant for acute myeloid leukemia, so the T cells may come from the graft donor. Specimen: PBMCs, mostly from graft donor cells, collected 360 days after TCRalphabeta/CD19-depleted stem cell transplant. The J gene is TRBJ2-7, the V gene TRBV29-1, with D unresolved. CDR3 nucleotides: TGCAGCGTTGAAGGCAGAAACTACGAGCAGTACTTC. Translated: CSVEGRNYEQYF.